This is a list of T cell receptor beta chains from one sample in a study of T cells in Graves' hyperthyroidism and ophthalmopathy. TCRdb reanalysed the multiplex PCR reads using MiXCR and keeps one entry per CDR3 protein. The table has hundreds of thousands of distinct CDR3 sequences, about a fifth seen once; the top ten hold about 34%. Sequenced material: blood. The receptors stem from a man under 40 with Graves' ophthalmopathy. Both conserved end residues are trimmed from each CDR3. Fields, in order: J gene, V gene, D gene, CDR3 protein. The D gene is left open where the match is weak.

TRBJ2-1 TRBV11-2 . ASSPIRGGNYNEQF
TRBJ1-1 TRBV6-5 . ASSYTQGLNTEAF
TRBJ2-2 TRBV4-1 . ASSRNGGGELF
TRBJ1-5 TRBV2 . ASTPGVGRNQPQH
TRBJ2-3 TRBV7-2 TRBD2 ASRPTATSGVRTDTQY
TRBJ2-3 TRBV7-2 . ASSLNFYSTDTQY
TRBJ2-2 TRBV5-4 . ASSLEQPTGELF
TRBJ2-5 TRBV5-1 . ASSLTVGSKTQY
TRBJ1-6 TRBV11-2 . ASSLIMGSSPLH
TRBJ2-7 TRBV27 . ASSMSGAAYEQY
TRBJ2-5 TRBV11-2 . GSSLMAGARQETQY
TRBJ2-7 TRBV20-1 TRBD2 SAALPGASGSYEQY
TRBJ2-2 TRBV19 TRBD2 ASSNGLAVNTGELF
TRBJ2-1 TRBV19 TRBD1 ASLKTGDNEQF
TRBJ1-5 TRBV6-5 TRBD1 ASSSTGGQQPQH
TRBJ2-1 TRBV11-3 TRBD2 ASSLGLAGVDEQF
TRBJ2-7 TRBV3-1 TRBD1 ASSDPGQLYEQY
TRBJ2-1 TRBV7-9 TRBD2 ASSFIPSGSSYNEQF
TRBJ2-7 TRBV2 TRBD2 ASSKGTSGLGSYEQY
TRBJ2-2 TRBV10-3 . AISEGEGGLELF
TRBJ2-1 TRBV7-9 . ASSLSDRFGGPYNEQF
TRBJ2-5 TRBV28 . ASSWYLATQY
TRBJ2-1 TRBV11-2 TRBD2 ASSPRSGTISYNEQF
TRBJ2-5 TRBV28 TRBD1 ASSSRQGFYQETQY
TRBJ2-1 TRBV6-1 TRBD1 ASTPGQGYYNEQF
TRBJ2-1 TRBV20-1 TRBD2 SASLLAGGSYNEQF
TRBJ1-1 TRBV28 . ASSPTFEAF
TRBJ2-7 TRBV28 . ASSLHGQY
TRBJ2-4 TRBV7-2 . ASSGGLLRGNIQY
TRBJ1-6 TRBV11-2 . ASSSPHYSRQQDYNSPLH
TRBJ2-3 TRBV27 . ASSAPGGSTDTQY
TRBJ1-2 TRBV6-5 . ASSYSSSGHGYT
TRBJ2-7 TRBV2 TRBD2 ASSGTSGRKEQY
TRBJ2-7 TRBV6-5 TRBD1 ASSYIPTGGEQY
TRBJ2-7 TRBV12-3/TRBV12-4 . ASKGGTGSYEQY
TRBJ1-6 TRBV15 . ATSRGRAGSPLH
TRBJ2-3 TRBV18 . ASSPRLQSTDTQY
TRBJ1-1 TRBV7-2 TRBD1 ASSVRQGAGTEAF
TRBJ1-5 TRBV10-1 . ASRLRGNQPQH
TRBJ1-1 TRBV6-5 TRBD1 ASSLGQVAF
TRBJ2-1 TRBV7-9 . ASSYYDEQF
TRBJ1-2 TRBV3-1 . ASSQDSNYGYT
TRBJ2-6 TRBV7-2 . ASSFFVSSGANVLT
TRBJ1-2 TRBV7-9 . ASSTGGGAYGYT
TRBJ2-1 TRBV9 TRBD2 ASSQPLSGGYNEQF
TRBJ2-5 TRBV10-3 . AISEVFETQY
TRBJ2-7 TRBV30 . AWDNNYEQY
TRBJ1-5 TRBV6-2/TRBV6-3 . ASGHYRGPQH
TRBJ1-2 TRBV12-3/TRBV12-4 TRBD1 ASMQGVGGYT
TRBJ2-7 TRBV28 TRBD1 ASSLTGTGSYEQY
TRBJ1-4 TRBV5-6 TRBD1 ASSPGRGRGYGEKLF
TRBJ2-4 TRBV12-3/TRBV12-4 . ASNQGNIQY
TRBJ2-1 TRBV7-2 . ASSWDSGGEQF
TRBJ2-7 TRBV27 . ASSRGFEQY
TRBJ1-2 TRBV28 TRBD1 ASSFEGARGYT
TRBJ2-3 TRBV27 . ASSLSGGFTDTQY
TRBJ2-7 TRBV28 TRBD1 ASSLETGGFHEQY